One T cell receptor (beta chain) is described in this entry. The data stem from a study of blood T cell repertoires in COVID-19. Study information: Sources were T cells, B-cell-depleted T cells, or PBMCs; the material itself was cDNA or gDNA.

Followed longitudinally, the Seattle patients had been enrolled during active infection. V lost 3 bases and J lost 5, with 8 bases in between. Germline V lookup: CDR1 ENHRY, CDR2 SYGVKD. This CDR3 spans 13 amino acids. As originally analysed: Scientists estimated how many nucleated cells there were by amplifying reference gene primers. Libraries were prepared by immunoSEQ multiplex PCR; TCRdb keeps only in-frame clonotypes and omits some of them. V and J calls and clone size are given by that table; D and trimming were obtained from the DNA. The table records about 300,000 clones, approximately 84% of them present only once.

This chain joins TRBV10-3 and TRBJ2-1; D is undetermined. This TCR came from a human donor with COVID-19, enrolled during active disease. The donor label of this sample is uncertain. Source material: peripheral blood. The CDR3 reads CAISELPDNEQFF. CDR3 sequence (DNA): TGTGCCATCAGTGAACTACCAGACAATGAGCAGTTCTTC.